Each of the 10 T cell receptor beta chains below was sequenced from the same sample in a study of T cells in Graves' hyperthyroidism and ophthalmopathy. Amplified regions were TCR beta CDR3 sequences from RNA transcripts. The HTBI primer set served for first-round RT-PCR of the TCR CDR3. TCRdb analysed the multiplex PCR reads with MiXCR anew, one entry per CDR3 protein. The sample includes some 500,000 distinct CDR3 sequences, around 15% of them seen just once. The sequencing input was blood. The receptors stem from a woman under 30 with Graves' hyperthyroidism.

In its sample, this clonotype was seen a few times. J is TRBJ2-1 and V is TRBV10-3, with D hard to call. The CDR3 contains 16 residues. V was clipped by 10 bases and J by 1 base, with 20 bases between them. Germline V gene data show CDR1 as ENHRY and CDR2 as SYGVKD. The CDR3 nucleotides are TGTGCCACAACCTCCGGATTATCGAATTCCTACAATGAGCAGTTCTTC. It translates to CATTSGLSNSYNEQFF.

The chain links TRBV7-2 to TRBJ1-2; D not resolved. Per the germline V gene, CDR1 is SGHTA and CDR2 is FQGNSA. This CDR3 has 13 residues. Trimming pared 6 bases from V and 6 bases from J, leaving 14 bases between. The CDR3 region is CASSDDGGDGYTF. CDR3 nucleotide sequence: TGTGCCAGCAGTGACGACGGTGGGGATGGCTACACCTTC.

This clonotype was counted between two and nine times. V gene TRBV24-1 combines with J gene TRBJ2-1; 7 nucleotides line up with TRBD2. This CDR3 has 13 amino acids. Germline V lookup: CDR1 KGHDR, CDR2 SFDVKD. V shed 9 bases and J 3 bases; nucleotides not matched to a gene: 4. The CDR3 DNA sequence: TGTGCCACCGGACTAGAGTACTACAATGAGCAGTTCTTC. This encodes CATGLEYYNEQFF.

There are many counts of this clonotype. The V and J genes are TRBV20-1 and TRBJ2-7; 10 bases are shared with TRBD1. The V gene end was trimmed by 4 bases and the J gene end by 2 bases; junction bases not matched to a gene: 8. Germline V gives CDR1 DFQATT, CDR2 SNEGSKA (reference sequence). This CDR3 spans 15 amino acids. The CDR3 protein is CSAISDRGNTYEQYV. CDR3 coding DNA: TGCAGTGCTATATCGGACAGGGGGAATACCTACGAGCAGTACGTC.

This clonotype has at least ten counts. V gene TRBV12-5 combines with J gene TRBJ2-7, with 10 bases identical to TRBD1. The CDR3 runs 15 residues. The V segment lost 2 bases and the J segment 6 bases; nucleotides outside the gene matches: 7. Germline CDR1 LGHNT, CDR2 FRNRAP. The CDR3: CASGLIGTGVSEQYF. As DNA, the CDR3 is TGTGCTAGTGGTTTGATCGGGACAGGGGTTAGCGAGCAGTACTTC. Filled out from reference TRBV12-5 and TRBJ2-7, the complete variable domain reads DARVTQTPRHKVTEMGQEVTMRCQPILGHNTVFWYRQTMMQGLELLAYFRNRAPLDDSGMPKDRFSAEMPDATLATLKIQPSEPRDSAVYFCASGLIGTGVSEQYFGPGTRLTVT.

This clonotype was detected a few times. The chain recombines TRBV29-1 with TRBJ2-7, with a possible D match to TRBD2 (6 bases). V was clipped by 5 bases and J by 4 bases, with 21 bases between them. Germline assignment: CDR1 SQVTM and CDR2 ANQGSEA. The CDR3 consists of 15 residues. Written as DNA, the CDR3 is TGCAGCGTTACGAGGAGGGGCTATCTGAAATACGAGCAGTACTTC. It is translated as CSVTRRGYLKYEQYF.

At least ten counts were recorded for this clonotype. This chain uses TRBV24-1 with TRBJ1-5, with D maybe TRBD1 (6 bases). V lost 5 bases and J lost 4, with 11 bases in between. The CDR3 has 14 residues. CDR1 and CDR2 (germline): KGHDR, SFDVKD. The CDR3 DNA sequence: TGTGCCACCAGTGGGCGGGGGCAGAATCAGCCCCAGCATTTT. It codes for CATSGRGQNQPQHF.

This clonotype was seen ten or more times. The chain couples TRBV5-1 to TRBJ2-1; unclear D gene. Per the germline V gene, CDR1 is SGHRS and CDR2 is YFSETQ. This CDR3 is built from 14 residues. V shed 0 bases and J shed 9 bases, with 13 bases lying between them. CDR3: CASSLDYGSGEQFF. The DNA of the CDR3 is TGCGCCAGCAGCTTGGACTACGGTTCGGGTGAGCAGTTCTTC.

This clonotype was detected many times. V is TRBV12-3 or TRBV12-4 and J is TRBJ2-3; 8 bases line up with TRBD2. The V gene end was trimmed by 3 bases and the J gene end by 0 bases; junction bases not matched to a gene: 2. CDR3 length: 15 residues. The DNA for the CDR3 is TGTGCCAGCAGTTTCTTAGCGGGGAGCACAGATACGCAGTATTTT. This gives the protein CASSFLAGSTDTQYF.

This clonotype was recorded many times. J is TRBJ2-2 and V is TRBV5-1; D is unclear. The CDR3 spans 16 residues. CDR1 SGHRS and CDR2 YFSETQ come from the germline V gene. V lost 4 bases and J lost 7, with 20 bases in between. In DNA, the CDR3 is TGCGCCAGCAGCCTCGCCGGTGCAACAGCCAACGGGGAGCTGTTTTTT. Protein product: CASSLAGATANGELFF.